This T cell receptor beta chain came from a study of T cell repertoires and Cas9 in healthy adults. This clone was counted a single time. This CDR3 is built from 16 residues. Germline CDR1 is SGHTA and CDR2 is FQGNSA. Trimming left V 0 bases short and J 0 bases short, with 9 bases between. Using immunoSEQ multiplex PCR, the repertoire was profiled, and TCRdb retains in-frame clones only, with some absent. This sample has under 25,000 clones, with 90% found just once. The chain recombines TRBV7-2 with TRBJ2-1; no clear D. This receptor was identified in a human donor in good health. Sequencing was carried out using CD4+ effector T cells (CD127+, CD25-, CD137-, CD154-) from PBMCs; culture status not recorded. CDR3 sequence: CASSLAVRSSYNEQFF. In DNA form, the CDR3 reads TGTGCCAGCAGCTTAGCGGTCCGGAGCTCCTACAATGAGCAGTTCTTC.